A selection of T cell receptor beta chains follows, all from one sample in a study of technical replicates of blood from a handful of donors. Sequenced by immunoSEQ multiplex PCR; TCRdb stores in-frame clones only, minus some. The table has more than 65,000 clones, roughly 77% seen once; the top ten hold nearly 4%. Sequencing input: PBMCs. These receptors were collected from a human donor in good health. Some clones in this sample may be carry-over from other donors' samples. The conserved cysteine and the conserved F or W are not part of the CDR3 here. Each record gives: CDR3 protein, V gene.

ASSLVGTEAF,TRBV5-4
ASSPNTVYGYT,TRBV27
ASSPLPSGRASGTDTQY,TRBV18
ASSIDRGRLEGQF,TRBV19
ASSPRQNTGELF,TRBV7-2
ASSLAVPGQGPAQH,TRBV27
AWEPGLGSYEQY,TRBV30
ASSFPVTNTGELF,TRBV28
ASSEGGSLPLH,TRBV6-1
ASTLEGSGVQPQH,TRBV6-4
ASSLSSGYEQY,TRBV7-2
ASSPRDRDQNEQF,TRBV7-2
ASTWGGGDEQY,TRBV6-1
ASSIVAGVYGYT,TRBV19
ASSNSGSETQY,TRBV18
AWSVLAAAGTDTQY,TRBV30
ASSSQGKMNTEAF,TRBV5-1
AWRSRLALSETQY,TRBV30
ATSRDISTGQQGYT,TRBV15
ASSARGGEYEQY,TRBV6-1
AISPAGGNTGELF,TRBV10-3
SASQALTQY,TRBV20-1
SARTGFTDTQY,TRBV29-1
ASSIQTVTGELF,TRBV19
ASSPPLTGTEAF,TRBV4-1
ASSPRVANCGYT,TRBV28
ATSWGLADVSGANVLT,TRBV15
ASSEFSVGQGSGYT,TRBV6-1
ASSKRVLVHSTDTQY,TRBV21-1
AWNGAGNQPQH,TRBV30
ASSRGTSGSNEQF,TRBV6-5
ASSQGTVGETQY,TRBV5-1
ASSVGGVSYEQY,TRBV9
ASSLDLGGVGELF,TRBV11-2
ASSLERKETQY,TRBV11-1
AWSGGTSGHEQY,TRBV30
ASSLGAGDEQY,TRBV7-3
ASSLAPGEGYT,TRBV7-9
ASSADRGAYNEQF,TRBV25-1
ASSDLEIGDTEAF,TRBV25-1